This T cell receptor (beta chain) was recovered during a study of blood T cells in healthy people across ages. The germline V gene has CDR1 DFQATT and CDR2 SNEGSKA (reference sequence). This CDR3 is 15 amino acids long. V trimming: 0 bases; J trimming: 3 bases; junction bases outside the gene matches: 7. Using a J-beta primer mix together with a sample-barcoded 5' primer, a second PCR was run for roughly 6 to 11 cycles. TCRdb re-called the 5' RACE reads with MiXCR, one entry per CDR3 protein. The repertoire has roughly 1.9 million distinct CDR3 sequences, around 42% of them found once; the top ten carry 23%.

This chain connects TRBV20-1 to TRBJ2-7; 8 bases align to TRBD2. This TCR was sampled from a human donor in good health. The sequenced sample consisted of blood. CDR3 nucleotide sequence: TGCAGTGCTAGAGACGGGAGGGGGTCAAACTACGAGCAGTACTTC. Protein: CSARDGRGSNYEQYF.